Below, 11 T cell receptor beta chains from the same sample are listed, as sequenced in a study of blood T cell repertoires in COVID-19. Produced via immunoSEQ multiplex PCR; TCRdb's table is partial and in-frame only. The table includes roughly 190,000 clones, 75% to 90% detected once. Sample: PBMCs or T cells enriched from blood (not recorded which). These receptors came from a woman aged 30 to 39 who had recovered from COVID-19.

The chain employs TRBV11-3 and TRBJ2-3, with D hard to call. CDR1 is SGHNT, CDR2 YENEEA, per germline. The germline V and J ends were trimmed by 0 bases and 0 bases, with 10 bases remaining between them. CDR3 length equals 16 residues. For the CDR3, the DNA is TGTGCCAGCAGCTTAGATGAACTTTCTAGCACAGATACGCAGTATTTT. Translating gives CASSLDELSSTDTQYF.

The V gene is TRBV10-3, the J gene TRBJ1-5; 10 bases are shared with TRBD1. This CDR3 is built from 18 residues. V lost 6 bases and J lost 2; bases outside the gene matches: 13. Per the germline V gene, CDR1 is ENHRY and CDR2 is SYGVKD. The CDR3 loop reads CAISPGQGRSFGNQPQHF. The DNA for the CDR3 is TGTGCCATCAGCCCGGGACAGGGGCGAAGTTTTGGCAATCAGCCCCAGCATTTT.

The chain employs TRBV7-9 and TRBJ2-7; the D is unclear. This CDR3 is 12 amino acids long. Germline CDR1 reads SEHNR; CDR2 reads FQNEAQ (reference sequence). V was cut by 1 base and J by 3 bases, with 4 bases left in between. The CDR3 DNA is TGTGCCAGCAGCTTAGATCACTACGAGCAGTACTTC. It translates to CASSLDHYEQYF.

V usage is TRBV28 and J usage is TRBJ2-7; the match to TRBD1 covers 8 bases. Trimming took 4 bases from V and 4 from J; bases not matched to a gene: 9. Germline V gene data show CDR1 as MDHEN and CDR2 as SYDVKM. This CDR3 has 15 amino acids. CDR3 protein: CASSSPGGNVYEQYF. CDR3 sequence (DNA): TGTGCCAGCAGTTCCCCAGGGGGCAATGTTTACGAGCAGTACTTC.

Here the CDR3 DNA reads TGTGCCAGCAGTTGGGACAGGTACAATGAGCAGTTCTTC. As protein: CASSWDRYNEQFF. The rearrangement joins TRBV7-2 to TRBJ2-1; 8 bases map to TRBD1. The CDR3 totals 13 residues. Unmatched junction bases numbered 2, after V lost 6 bases and J lost 4 bases. Germline CDR1 SGHTA, CDR2 FQGNSA.

This chain connects TRBV5-5 to TRBJ1-5; 10 bases agree with TRBD1. Trimming cost V 4 bases and J 4 bases; bases outside gene matches: 17. The germline CDR1 and CDR2 sequences are SGHKS and YYEKEE (reference sequence). CDR3 size: 19 residues. The CDR3 sequence: CASSRYLVSGTGENQPQHF. CDR3 coding DNA: TGTGCCAGCAGCCGATACCTTGTGTCCGGGACAGGGGAAAATCAGCCCCAGCATTTT.

The rearrangement joins TRBV9 to TRBJ1-4; a possible D gene is TRBD1 (6 bases). CDR1 SGDLS and CDR2 YYNGEE come from the germline V gene. V was pared by 4 bases and J by 3 bases, with 22 bases between. The CDR3 runs 18 residues. Here the CDR3 reads CASSPRRGASESNEKLFF. The CDR3 region has the DNA TGTGCCAGCAGCCCACGCCGGGGGGCGAGCGAGTCTAATGAAAAACTGTTTTTT.

The chain has TRBV19 and TRBJ1-5; 7 bases agree with TRBD1. The CDR3 is 16 amino acids. V shed 4 bases and J 4 bases; nucleotides not matched to a gene: 10. Germline CDR1 reads LNHDA; CDR2 reads SQIVND (reference sequence). The CDR3 nucleotides are TGTGCCAGTAGTACAGGGACAGATAACATGAATCAGCCCCAGCATTTT. This sequence encodes CASSTGTDNMNQPQHF. The whole variable domain, remainder taken from reference TRBV19 and TRBJ1-5, is DGGITQSPKYLFRKEGQNVTLSCEQNLNHDAMYWYRQDPGQGLRLIYYSQIVNDFQKGDIAEGYSVSREKKESFPLTVTSAQKNPTAFYLCASSTGTDNMNQPQHFGDGTRLSIL.

J is TRBJ2-1 and V is TRBV5-4; 10 bases agree with TRBD2. The germline V gene has CDR1 SGHNT and CDR2 YYREEE (reference sequence). This CDR3 is 15 amino acids long. V was pared by 0 bases and J by 9 bases, with 6 bases of the junction left unmatched. In DNA, the CDR3 is TGTGCCAGCAGCTTGGGAGGAGCGGGAGGGTCTGAGCAGTTCTTC. Translated, it gives CASSLGGAGGSEQFF.

This chain connects TRBV30 to TRBJ1-5, with D maybe TRBD1 (5 bases). V dropped 5 bases and J dropped 11 bases, with 22 bases sitting between them. Looked up from germline, CDR1 is GTSNPN and CDR2 is SVGIG (reference sequence). This CDR3 is 14 amino acids long. CDR3 nucleotide sequence: TGTGCCTGGTCCACCTCTGGGGGGAGCAGGGCCCAGCATTTT. This gives the protein CAWSTSGGSRAQHF.

The gene calls are TRBV7-2 and TRBJ2-2, with D perhaps TRBD2 (6 bases). Germline values: CDR1 SGHTA, CDR2 FQGNSA. V was trimmed by 2 bases and J by 0 bases, leaving 13 bases between them. The CDR3 length is 17 residues. Here the CDR3 DNA reads TGTGCCAGCAGCTTATGGGGGGACGGCCCGAACACCGGGGAGCTGTTTTTT. Its translation: CASSLWGDGPNTGELFF. The complete variable domain, with remaining parts taken from reference TRBV7-2 and TRBJ2-2, reads GAGVSQSPSNKVTEKGKDVELRCDPISGHTALYWYRQSLGQGLEFLIYFQGNSAPDKSGLPSDRFSAERTGGSVSTLTIQRTQQEDSAVYLCASSLWGDGPNTGELFFGEGSRLTVL.